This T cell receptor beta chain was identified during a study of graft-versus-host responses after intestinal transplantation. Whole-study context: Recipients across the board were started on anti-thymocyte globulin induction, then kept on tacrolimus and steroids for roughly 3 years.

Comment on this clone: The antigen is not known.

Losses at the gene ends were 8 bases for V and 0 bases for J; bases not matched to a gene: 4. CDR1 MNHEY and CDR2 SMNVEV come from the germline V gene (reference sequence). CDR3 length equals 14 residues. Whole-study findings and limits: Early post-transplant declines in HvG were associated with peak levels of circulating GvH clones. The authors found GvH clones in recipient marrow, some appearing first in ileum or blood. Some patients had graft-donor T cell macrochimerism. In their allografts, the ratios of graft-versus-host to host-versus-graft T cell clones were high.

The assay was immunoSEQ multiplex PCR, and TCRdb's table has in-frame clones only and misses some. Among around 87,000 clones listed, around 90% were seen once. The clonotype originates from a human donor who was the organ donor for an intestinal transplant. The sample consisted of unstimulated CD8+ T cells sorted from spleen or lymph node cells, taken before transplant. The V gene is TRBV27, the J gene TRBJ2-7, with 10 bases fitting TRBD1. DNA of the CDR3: TGTGCCAGCCTCCGGACAGGGGGCTCCTACGAGCAGTACTTC. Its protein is CASLRTGGSYEQYF.